What follows are 27 T cell receptor beta chains derived from one specimen sequenced in a study of T cell responses to AZD1222 COVID-19 vaccine. Clones were read by immunoSEQ multiplex PCR, and TCRdb kept only the in-frame ones, dropping some. The sample carries around 120,000 clones, approximately 90% recorded once. Sample: peripheral blood, taken on day 0 of AZD1222 vaccination. The receptors come from an adult in good health.

This clone has just one count. CDR3 in DNA: TGCGCCAGCAGCTTTCGGCAGGGGGACACTGAAGCTTTCTTT. Translated, it gives CASSFRQGDTEAFF. V usage is TRBV5-1 and J usage is TRBJ1-1; 7 positions agree with TRBD1. V was pared by 2 bases and J by 3 bases, with 4 bases of the junction left unmatched. The germline V gene has CDR1 SGHRS and CDR2 YFSETQ. The CDR3 runs 14 residues.

The chain has TRBV20-1 and TRBJ1-2, with a weak D call TRBD1 (5 bases). Germline lookup yields CDR1 DFQATT and CDR2 SNEGSKA (reference sequence). There are 11 residues in the CDR3. V lost 5 bases, J lost 2 bases, and 6 bases lay in between. Written as DNA, the CDR3 is TGCAGTGCTGGGGGGAACTATGGCTACACCTTC. Its protein product is CSAGGNYGYTF.

The V call is TRBV24-1, the J call TRBJ1-1; tentative D call: TRBD1 (5 bases). This CDR3 is built from 13 residues. Trimming removed 8 bases at V and 1 base at J, with 10 bases between. Germline V gene lookup returns CDR1 KGHDR and CDR2 SFDVKD. The CDR3 nucleotides read TGTGCCACCAAGAGGCAGGGGAACACTGAAGCTTTCTTT. It is translated as CATKRQGNTEAFF.

The rearrangement links TRBV20-1 to TRBJ1-2; the D is unclear. Germline V lookup: CDR1 DFQATT, CDR2 SNEGSKA (reference sequence). The CDR3 runs to 11 residues. V was trimmed by 6 bases and J by 4 bases, leaving 9 bases between them. CDR3 DNA sequence: TGCAGTGCCGGGTCCGGCTATGGCTACACCTTC. Protein: CSAGSGYGYTF.

This clone showed up just a few times. J is TRBJ2-5 and V is TRBV5-1; D call uncertain. The V and J ends lost 0 bases and 2 bases respectively, with 5 bases between them. The germline V gene encodes CDR1 SGHRS and CDR2 YFSETQ. CDR3 length: 13 residues. This CDR3 is CASSLVRQETQYF. For the CDR3, the DNA is TGCGCCAGCAGCTTGGTGCGACAAGAGACCCAGTACTTC.

This CDR3 reads CASSVGENTDTQYF. CDR3 sequence (DNA): TGTGCCAGCAGCGTAGGCGAGAACACAGATACGCAGTATTTT. V and J are TRBV9 and TRBJ2-3; D gene uncertain. Germline-derived CDR1 and CDR2 are SGDLS and YYNGEE. V was cut by 0 bases and J by 2 bases, with 7 bases left in between. This CDR3 contains 14 residues.

V is TRBV5-8 and J is TRBJ1-1, with 7 bases that match TRBD1. The CDR3 extends over 16 amino acids. V gave up 0 bases and J gave up 1 base; unmatched junction bases: 6. Germline values: CDR1 SGHTS, CDR2 YDEGEE. The chain's CDR3 is CASSLGGWTGNTEAFF. The CDR3 nucleotides read TGTGCCAGCAGCTTGGGGGGGTGGACAGGGAACACTGAAGCTTTCTTT.

In this sample, this clone turned up once. The J gene is TRBJ2-5, the V gene TRBV20-1, with TRBD2 identical over 10 bases. Losses at the gene ends were 3 bases for V and 0 bases for J; bases not matched to a gene: 4. This CDR3 has 15 residues. Germline lookup yields CDR1 DFQATT and CDR2 SNEGSKA (reference sequence). The CDR3 DNA is TGCAGTGCTAGTTCCCTAGCGGGGGACCAAGAGACCCAGTACTTC. Translation gives CSASSLAGDQETQYF.

The rearrangement links TRBV21-1 to TRBJ2-7; TRBD2 is taken as the D call from the table, unchecked against the DNA. TRBV21-1 is termed a pseudogene. The CDR3 contains 13 residues. This CDR3 is CASREPSLDEQYF. The CDR3 bases are TGTGCCAGCAGGGAGCCATCCCTGGACGAGCAGTACTTC.

This clone has just one count. The rearrangement uses TRBV19 and TRBJ2-1; D possibly corresponds to TRBD2 (7 bases). V lost 5 bases to trimming and J lost 5 bases, with 19 bases between them. The CDR3 totals 16 residues. Germline V lookup: CDR1 LNHDA, CDR2 SQIVND (reference sequence). CDR3 in amino acids: CASSPPGAGAHNEQFF. The CDR3 DNA is TGTGCCAGTAGTCCCCCCGGGGCGGGGGCCCACAATGAGCAGTTCTTC.

The chain joins TRBV12-3 or TRBV12-4 to TRBJ1-5; unclear D gene. CDR3 length equals 13 residues. V lost 3 bases and J lost 4, with 7 bases in between. CDR3 sequence: CASSFWENQPQHF. The CDR3 bases are TGTGCCAGCAGTTTTTGGGAGAATCAGCCCCAGCATTTT.

J is TRBJ2-7 and V is TRBV30, with unresolved D. Trimming removed 0 bases at V and 6 bases at J, with 12 bases between. Germline loops: CDR1 GTSNPN, CDR2 SVGIG (reference sequence). The CDR3 sequence is 13 residues long. Here the CDR3 reads CAWSVERDFEQYF. The DNA for the CDR3 is TGTGCCTGGAGTGTAGAAAGAGATTTCGAGCAGTACTTC.

The J gene is TRBJ2-7, the V gene TRBV29-1; 7 nucleotides match TRBD2. Germline V gives CDR1 SQVTM, CDR2 ANQGSEA. With 2 bases clipped from V and 2 bases from J, the junction kept 3 bases outside the gene matches. The CDR3 sequence is 13 residues long. CDR3 sequence (DNA): TGCAGCGTTGAACGACTAGCTGCCTACGAGCAGTACTTC. Its protein product is CSVERLAAYEQYF.

This chain uses TRBV6-6 with TRBJ2-2, with D tentatively TRBD1 or TRBD2 (5 bases each). Trimming removed 6 bases at V and 0 bases at J, with 8 bases between. CDR1 is MNHNY and CDR2 is SVGAGI in the germline V gene (reference sequence). The length of the CDR3 is 14 residues. The CDR3 sequence is CASRRDANTGELFF. In nucleotides, the CDR3 is TGTGCCAGCAGACGGGACGCGAACACCGGGGAGCTGTTTTTT.

The chain employs TRBV5-1 and TRBJ1-6; 8 bases agree with TRBD1. Germline trimming cut 4 bases from V and 3 bases from J; bases unmatched to any gene: 9. Germline V gene sequence: CDR1 SGHRS, CDR2 YFSETQ. The CDR3 contains 17 residues. The CDR3 spells CASSISRGRLYNSPLHF. In DNA form, the CDR3 reads TGCGCCAGCAGCATCTCCAGGGGGCGTCTCTATAATTCACCCCTCCACTTT. The complete variable domain, with remaining parts taken from reference TRBV5-1 and TRBJ1-6, reads KAGVTQTPRYLIKTRGQQVTLSCSPISGHRSVSWYQQTPGQGLQFLFEYFSETQRNKGNFPGRFSGRQFSNSRSEMNVSTLELGDSALYLCASSISRGRLYNSPLHFGNGTRLTVT.

This clone was counted once. The chain has TRBV4-1 and TRBJ1-2, with a possible D match to TRBD1 (6 bases). The CDR3 has 16 residues. Trimming removed 1 base at V and 8 bases at J, with 20 bases between. Per germline, CDR1 MGHRA and CDR2 YSYEKL. The CDR3 spells CASSQVVRQGRRGYTF. CDR3 nucleotide sequence: TGCGCCAGCAGCCAAGTGGTGAGGCAGGGGCGTAGGGGCTACACCTTC.

J is TRBJ1-2 and V is TRBV28; no definite D call. CDR1 MDHEN and CDR2 SYDVKM come from the germline V gene. V lost 6 bases and J lost 7, with 15 bases in between. The CDR3 consists of 13 residues. The CDR3 bases are TGTGCCAGCAGCCTTTTGGCCGGGCTTGGCTACACCTTC. It is translated as CASSLLAGLGYTF.

The chain combines TRBV6-1 with TRBJ2-7; 8 bases are a match to TRBD1. This CDR3 spans 14 amino acids. Losses at the gene ends were 6 bases for V and 2 bases for J; bases not matched to a gene: 6. Germline V lookup: CDR1 MNHNS, CDR2 SASEGT. CDR3 in amino acids: CASSGQGKTYEQYF. The CDR3 region has the DNA TGTGCCAGCAGCGGACAGGGCAAAACCTACGAGCAGTACTTC.

This clone is a singleton in its sample. This sequence joins TRBV7-9 and TRBJ2-2; no clear D gene. This CDR3 has 16 residues. Germline CDR1 is SEHNR and CDR2 is FQNEAQ (reference sequence). V lost 2 bases and J 5 bases, leaving 15 bases between the germline ends. CDR3 nucleotide sequence: TGTGCCAGCAGCTTACCCCAAATCGGGCCAACCGGGGAGCTGTTTTTT. Translating it yields CASSLPQIGPTGELFF.

The rearrangement joins TRBV7-9 to TRBJ2-1; 9 nucleotides match TRBD2. Trimming removed 7 bases from V and 7 bases from J; junction bases left unmatched: 11. Looked up from germline, CDR1 is SEHNR and CDR2 is FQNEAQ (reference sequence). The CDR3 is made up of 15 amino acids. This chain's CDR3 is CASTKGVSGSNEQFF. CDR3 DNA sequence: TGTGCCAGCACCAAGGGGGTTAGCGGGAGTAATGAGCAGTTCTTC.

This clone was detected many times. The J gene is TRBJ2-7, the V gene TRBV7-6, with D unresolved. The length of the CDR3 is 13 residues. The germline V gene has CDR1 SGHVS and CDR2 FNYEAQ. Trimming pared 5 bases from V and 4 bases from J, leaving 12 bases between. DNA for the CDR3: TGTGCCAGCAGCCGAGCTCAAATATACGAGCAGTACTTC. Translation: CASSRAQIYEQYF.

This clone was recorded at least ten times. The rearrangement links TRBV6-1 to TRBJ2-4; D is uncertain. The CDR3 is 16 residues long. V was pared by 4 bases and J by 7 bases, with 20 bases between. Germline V gene data show CDR1 as MNHNS and CDR2 as SASEGT. CDR3 in amino acids: CASSVDSGTVRNIQYF. Written as DNA, the CDR3 is TGTGCCAGCAGTGTCGACTCGGGCACAGTCAGGAACATTCAGTACTTC.

J is TRBJ2-1 and V is TRBV6-5; 9 positions match TRBD2. Trimming took 2 bases from V and 9 from J; bases not matched to a gene: 5. This CDR3 has 14 amino acids. Germline V gives CDR1 MNHEY, CDR2 SVGAGI. In DNA, the CDR3 is TGTGCCAGCAGTTACAAGGGACTAGCAAGTGAGCAGTTCTTC. Amino acids: CASSYKGLASEQFF.

The DNA of the CDR3 is TGCGCCAGCAGCCGTAGGCGGGCGTCGGGCGATGAGCAGTTCTTC. This sequence encodes CASSRRRASGDEQFF. The rearrangement joins TRBV5-1 to TRBJ2-1, with D possibly being TRBD2 (5 bases). Trimming removed 4 bases from V and 8 bases from J, with 19 bases in between. This CDR3 has 15 amino acids. From germline, CDR1 is SGHRS and CDR2 YFSETQ.

V and J are TRBV28 and TRBJ2-3; D is perhaps TRBD2 (6 bases). The ends were cut back, 6 bases at V and 0 bases at J, with 10 bases in the middle. Germline CDR1 is MDHEN and CDR2 is SYDVKM. The CDR3 totals 14 residues. The CDR3: CASRKGTSTDTQYF. As DNA, the CDR3 is TGTGCCAGCAGGAAGGGGACTAGCACAGATACGCAGTATTTT.

This clone occurred a few times. The rearrangement joins TRBV7-6 to TRBJ2-2, with 13 bases that match TRBD2. Trimming at V came to 4 bases and at J to 6 bases, leaving 2 bases not matched to a gene. The CDR3 length is 15 residues. From germline, CDR1 is SGHVS and CDR2 FNYEAQ. CDR3 sequence reads: CASSWTSGRSGELFF. CDR3 DNA: TGTGCCAGCAGCTGGACTAGCGGGAGATCCGGGGAGCTGTTTTTT.

The V and J genes are TRBV18 and TRBJ1-1; the match to TRBD1 covers 7 bases. CDR1 is KGHSH and CDR2 is LQKENI in the germline V gene. Trimming at V came to 8 bases and at J to 4 bases, leaving 10 bases not matched to a gene. The CDR3 has 14 amino acids. The CDR3 DNA follows: TGTGCCAGCCAAGATAACAGGGGAGGCACTGAAGCTTTCTTT. Translation: CASQDNRGGTEAFF.